This is a list of T cell receptor beta chains from one sample in a study of CD8+ T cells in alopecia areata. TCRdb's table, derived via immunoSEQ multiplex PCR, lists solely in-frame clones and lacks some. The sample holds 130,000 or so clones, approximately 47% seen once. The sample was NKG2D-low CD8+ T cells sorted from blood. The receptors come from a human donor with alopecia areata. Both conserved end residues are part of each CDR3. The D gene is left open where the match is weak. The listing skips clone size in some rows; elsewhere it reads once, few, many or a size class.

>TRBV29-1|-|-|TRBJ2-7
TGCAGCGTTGAAGATAGGCGGGACGAGCAGTACTTC
CSVEDRRDEQYF
>TRBV5-1|TRBD1|-|TRBJ2-3
TGCGCCAGCAGCTTGGAGGGACAGAGCACAGATACGCAGTATTTT
CASSLEGQSTDTQYF
>TRBV30|TRBD1|-|TRBJ2-7
TGTGCCTGGAGTGCCCGGGACAGGAAATTTTACGAGCAGTACTTC
CAWSARDRKFYEQYF
>TRBV7-3|-|-|TRBJ2-5
TGTGCCAGCACCCTTACGCCGGTCTATGGGGAGACCCAGTACTTC
CASTLTPVYGETQYF
>TRBV21-1|-|-|TRBJ1-6
TGTGCCAGCAGCAAAGAGTGGGCGCAGGGGCGACGATCACCCCTCCACTTT
CASSKEWAQGRRSPLHF
>TRBV29-1|-|-|TRBJ2-2
TGCAGCGTTGGTGGTAGGGAAAGCACCGGGGAGCTGTTTTTT
CSVGGRESTGELFF
>TRBV20-1|-|-|TRBJ2-7
TGCAGTGCTGTTGGGGGCGAGCAGTACTTC
CSAVGGEQYF
>TRBV2|-|-|TRBJ2-5
TGTGCCAGCAGTGGGGCAGTGGCAGAGACCCAGTACTTC
CASSGAVAETQYF
>TRBV14|-|few|TRBJ2-1
TGTGCCAGCAGTCCCACCGGTAGCAATGAGCAGTTCTTC
CASSPTGSNEQFF
>TRBV2|-|-|TRBJ2-2
TGTGCCAGCACCCCGGGCCCTGACACCGGGGAGCTGTTTTTT
CASTPGPDTGELFF
>TRBV30|TRBD2|-|TRBJ2-5
TGTGCCTGGAGCGCATCTAGCGGGGGAGATCCCCAGTACTTC
CAWSASSGGDPQYF
>TRBV29-1|-|-|TRBJ1-1
TGCAGCGTGCCCATGAACACTGAAGCTTTCTTT
CSVPMNTEAFF
>TRBV29-1|TRBD2|-|TRBJ2-1
TGCAGCGTTGTCGCGGGAGTTAGCTACAATGAGCAGTTCTTC
CSVVAGVSYNEQFF
>TRBV29-1|-|-|TRBJ2-7
TGCAGCGTTGTAGGGGGAAGGTACGAGCAGTACTTC
CSVVGGRYEQYF
>TRBV9|-|-|TRBJ2-7
TGTGCCAAAGAAGCGGATCCCGTCTCCTACGAGCAGTACTTC
CAKEADPVSYEQYF
>TRBV28|-|-|TRBJ2-2
TGTGCCAGCAGTAGTCTAGCGTACACCGGGGAGCTGTTTTTT
CASSSLAYTGELFF
>TRBV6-6|-|-|TRBJ2-7
TGTGCCAGCAGTTACAGCAGGGACGAGCAGTACTTC
CASSYSRDEQYF
>TRBV27|-|once|TRBJ2-5
TGTGCCAGCAGTTTAGAGGGAAGGGAGACCCAGTACTTC
CASSLEGRETQYF
>TRBV27|-|-|TRBJ2-6
TGTGCCAGCCAGGGAGGCGCTGGGGCCAACGTCCTGACTTTC
CASQGGAGANVLTF
>TRBV29-1|-|-|TRBJ2-4
TGCAGCGTTGTCCTTTTCGGAAACATTCAGTACTTC
CSVVLFGNIQYF
>TRBV27|-|few|TRBJ2-5
TGTGCCAGCAGTTTACCCGGGGAGACCCAGTACTTC
CASSLPGETQYF
>TRBV5-1|-|-|TRBJ2-6
TGCGCCAGCAACCTCGACGGAGGTGGGGCCAACGTCCTGACTTTC
CASNLDGGGANVLTF
>TRBV30|-|once|TRBJ2-1
TGTGCCTGGAGTGTTACTTCCTACAATGAGCAGTTCTTC
CAWSVTSYNEQFF
>TRBV28|TRBD1|-|TRBJ2-5
TGTGCCAGCAGTTTCCAAGGGACAGGACACCTTGGGACCCAGTACTTC
CASSFQGTGHLGTQYF
>TRBV29-1|TRBD2|few|TRBJ2-7
TGCAGCGTTGGAGGGACTAGCGGGACCTACGAGCAGTACTTC
CSVGGTSGTYEQYF
>TRBV10-3|-|few|TRBJ2-1
TGTGCCATCAGTGGAAGCCAGGGATTGGTTGAGCAGTTCTTC
CAISGSQGLVEQFF
>TRBV7-6|TRBD1|-|TRBJ2-7
TGTGCCAGCAGCTCCCGGACAGGGCTAAGCTCCTACGAGCAGTACTTC
CASSSRTGLSSYEQYF
>TRBV29-1|-|-|TRBJ2-5
TGCAGCGTTGAGGGACTCCAAGAGACCCAGTACTTC
CSVEGLQETQYF
>TRBV27|-|once|TRBJ1-1
TGTGCCAGCAGTTCGACAGCGGGAGCTTTCTTT
CASSSTAGAFF
>TRBV29-1|-|-|TRBJ1-1
TGCAGCGCCGACCGGGACCTAACCTCAGAAGCTTTCTTT
CSADRDLTSEAFF
>TRBV29-1|-|-|TRBJ2-7
TGCAGCGCAACCGGCGGGGGACACTCCTACGAGCAGTACTTC
CSATGGGHSYEQYF
>TRBV27|-|-|TRBJ2-1
TGTGCCAGCAGTTTAGATGGGAATGAGCAGTTCTTC
CASSLDGNEQFF
>TRBV29-1|-|-|TRBJ2-2
TGCAGCGTTGAAGATCAGGCTGGGAGGAACACCGGGGAGCTGTTTTTT
CSVEDQAGRNTGELFF
>TRBV29-1|-|few|TRBJ2-7
TGCAGCGTTGGAGGAAGGGACTCGCTCTACGAGCAGTACTTC
CSVGGRDSLYEQYF
>TRBV29-1|-|few|TRBJ1-2
TGCAGCGTCGCCAACAGGGAAGGGGCCCGGGGCTACACCTTC
CSVANREGARGYTF
>TRBV28|-|-|TRBJ2-4
TGTGCCAGCCCTATAGCCAAAAACATTCAGTACTTC
CASPIAKNIQYF
>TRBV30|-|-|TRBJ2-7
TGTGCCTGGAGCGACAAGGAAGGTGGCTACTCCTACGAGCAGTACTTC
CAWSDKEGGYSYEQYF
>TRBV4-2|-|-|TRBJ1-1
TGTGCCAGCAGCCAAGATGAGGGGCTAGGAAACACTGAAGCTTTCTTT
CASSQDEGLGNTEAFF